This TCR beta chain was found in a study of neoadjuvant anti-PD-1 for oral cavity cancer. Findings of the study overall: PBMC Gini-index clonality exceeded responders' in non-responders post-nivolumab.

With respect to this clone: As yet, its antigen is unknown.

The repertoire was sequenced with immunoSEQ multiplex PCR; TCRdb's copy has only in-frame clones and lacks some. Of around 8,000 clones in the sample, 50% to 80% are singletons; the top ten hold around 3.4%. The CDR3 covers 16 residues. Germline V gene sequence: CDR1 LNHNV, CDR2 YYDKDF (reference sequence). V lost 0 bases to trimming and J lost 0 bases, with 6 bases between them. Time point reported: after neoadjuvant nivolumab, at surgical resection. The TCR originated in a person between 40 and 80 years old with oral cavity squamous cell carcinoma. The chain couples TRBV15 to TRBJ2-6; D gene uncertain. The sample was PBMCs, taken after nivolumab (anti-PD-1) treatment. CDR3 region: CATSRDFYSGANVLTF. In nucleotides, the CDR3 is TGTGCCACCAGCAGAGATTTTTACTCTGGGGCCAACGTCCTGACTTTC.